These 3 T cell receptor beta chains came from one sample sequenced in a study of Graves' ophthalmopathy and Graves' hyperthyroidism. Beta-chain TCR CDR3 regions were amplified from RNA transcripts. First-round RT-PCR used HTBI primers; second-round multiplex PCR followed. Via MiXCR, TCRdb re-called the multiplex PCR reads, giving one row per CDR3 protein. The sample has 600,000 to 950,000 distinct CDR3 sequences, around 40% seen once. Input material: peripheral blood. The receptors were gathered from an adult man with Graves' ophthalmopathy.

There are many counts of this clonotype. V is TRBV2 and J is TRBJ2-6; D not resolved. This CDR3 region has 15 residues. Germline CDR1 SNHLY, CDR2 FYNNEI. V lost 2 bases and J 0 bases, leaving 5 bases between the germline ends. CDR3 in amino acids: CASSESSSGANVLTF. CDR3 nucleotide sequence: TGTGCCAGCAGTGAATCGAGCTCTGGGGCCAACGTCCTGACTTTC.

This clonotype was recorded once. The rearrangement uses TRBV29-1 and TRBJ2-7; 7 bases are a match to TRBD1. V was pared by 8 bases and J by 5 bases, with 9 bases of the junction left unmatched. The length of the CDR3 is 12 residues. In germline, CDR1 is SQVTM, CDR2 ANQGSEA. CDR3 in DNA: TGCAGCTTAGGGGCGACAGGGAACGAGCAGTACTTC. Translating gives CSLGATGNEQYF.

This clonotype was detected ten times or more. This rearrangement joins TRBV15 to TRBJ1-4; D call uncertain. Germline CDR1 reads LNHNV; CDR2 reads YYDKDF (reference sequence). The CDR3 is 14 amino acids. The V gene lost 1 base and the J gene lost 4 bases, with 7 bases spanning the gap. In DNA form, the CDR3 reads TGTGCCACCAGCAGAGGGGGTGATAATGAAAAACTGTTTTTT. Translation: CATSRGGDNEKLFF. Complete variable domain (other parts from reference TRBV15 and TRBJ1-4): DAMVIQNPRYQVTQFGKPVTLSCSQTLNHNVMYWYQQKSSQAPKLLFHYYDKDFNNEADTPDNFQSRRPNTSFCFLDIRSPGLGDTAMYLCATSRGGDNEKLFFGSGTQLSVL.